This T cell receptor (beta chain) is drawn from a study of blood T cell repertoires in COVID-19. About the research overall: Donors in the United States, Italy and Spain gave samples during acute or convalescent COVID-19.

The authors' processing: Estimation of nucleated cell counts was performed using reference gene primer amplification. Clones were sequenced by immunoSEQ multiplex PCR, and TCRdb holds only the in-frame ones, with some missing. V and J calls plus clone size are reproduced from that table; the DNA served to infer D and trimming. The table shows under 250,000 clones, with 89% occurring only once. This clone is a singleton in its sample. V was clipped by 4 bases and J by 4 bases; unmatched bases: 5. Germline-derived CDR1 and CDR2 are LNHDA and SQIVND (reference sequence). There are 14 residues in the CDR3.

The sequence derives from a woman between 40 and 55 years old with acute or convalescent COVID-19. The specimen sequenced was peripheral blood. The V call is TRBV19, the J call TRBJ2-5; TRBD2 aligns across 8 bases. The CDR3 protein is CASSTTSGGETQYF. The DNA of the CDR3 is TGTGCCAGTAGTACAACTAGCGGCGGAGAGACCCAGTACTTC.